A single sample is the source of the 21 T cell receptor beta chains below, sequenced in a study of T cells in localized non-small cell lung cancer. The method was immunoSEQ multiplex PCR; TCRdb's version includes in-frame clones alone and lacks a portion of them. There are fewer than 2,000 clones in the sample; less than 25% occur only once, and roughly 15% lies in the top ten. Material: lung tumor tissue, obtained before any cancer treatment. The receptors were sampled from a female donor of 60 years or more with stage I lung adenocarcinoma.

The genes are TRBV19 and TRBJ2-6; 10 bases map to TRBD1. Germline V gene lookup returns CDR1 LNHDA and CDR2 SQIVND (reference sequence). After removal of 7 bases from V and 3 bases from J, the junction contained 6 bases not matched to a gene. There are 16 residues in the CDR3. CDR3 coding DNA: TGTGCCAGTAACCGGGACAGGGGTCGTGGGGCCAACGTCCTGACTTTC. Encoded protein: CASNRDRGRGANVLTF.

V usage is TRBV28 and J usage is TRBJ2-7; TRBD1 or TRBD2 may be the D gene (5 bases each). V lost 6 bases, J lost 2 bases, and 11 bases lay in between. The CDR3 runs 13 residues. Germline values: CDR1 MDHEN, CDR2 SYDVKM. For the CDR3, the DNA is TGTGCCAGCAGCATTGGGACGGCCTACGAGCAGTACTTC. It yields the protein CASSIGTAYEQYF.

This chain joins TRBV11-3 and TRBJ2-1; D may be TRBD1 (6 bases). V dropped 6 bases and J dropped 2 bases, with 11 bases sitting between them. CDR1 and CDR2 (germline): SGHNT, YENEEA. The CDR3 sequence is 14 residues long. CDR3 sequence: CASSRDTTYNEQFF. In DNA, the CDR3 is TGTGCCAGCAGTCGGGACACAACCTACAATGAGCAGTTCTTC.

This clone occurred a few times. The chain uses TRBV7-2 and TRBJ2-1; D remains unclear. The CDR3 loop spans 13 amino acids. Germline loops: CDR1 SGHTA, CDR2 FQGNSA. V lost 5 bases and J lost 11, with 16 bases in between. CDR3 in amino acids: CASSDSDVGKQFF. CDR3 sequence (DNA): TGTGCCAGCAGCGACTCTGATGTGGGGAAGCAGTTCTTC.

This clone turned up a few times. The rearrangement uses TRBV9 and TRBJ1-2, with 7 bases fitting TRBD1. CDR3 length: 15 residues. Germline-derived CDR1 and CDR2 are SGDLS and YYNGEE. Unmatched junction bases numbered 10, after V lost 4 bases and J lost 4 bases. The CDR3 is CASSRPIQGTYGYTF. CDR3 bases: TGTGCCAGCAGCCGACCCATACAGGGGACCTATGGCTACACCTTC.

The chain couples TRBV18 to TRBJ2-2; 7 bases match TRBD1. The CDR3 spans 15 residues. CDR1 and CDR2 (germline): KGHSH, LQKENI. Trimming took 0 bases from V and 4 from J; bases not matched to a gene: 2. CDR3 in amino acids: CASSPPAGGTGELFF. The CDR3 DNA sequence: TGTGCCAGCTCACCACCAGCAGGGGGCACCGGGGAGCTGTTTTTT.

The chain recombines TRBV9 with TRBJ2-2; D is uncertain. With 3 bases removed from V and 5 bases from J, the gap between germline ends came to 8 bases. Germline loops: CDR1 SGDLS, CDR2 YYNGEE. The CDR3 is 13 residues long. The CDR3 nucleotides are TGTGCCAGCAGCGACCCGCGGACCGGGGAGCTGTTTTTT. Its protein product is CASSDPRTGELFF.

This chain links TRBV28 with TRBJ1-4; weak D call: TRBD1 (6 bases). V was trimmed by 6 bases and J by 1 base, leaving 12 bases between them. This CDR3 is 15 amino acids long. CDR1 is MDHEN and CDR2 is SYDVKM in the germline V gene. The CDR3 coding sequence is TGTGCCAGCAGCAGGGGAAGGAGAACTAATGAAAAACTGTTTTTT. This sequence encodes CASSRGRRTNEKLFF.

This chain joins TRBV5-1 and TRBJ1-1, with TRBD1 as a possible D gene (5 bases). The germline gives CDR1 SGHRS, CDR2 YFSETQ. Trimming shortened V by 1 base and J by 3 bases, and 13 bases separated the two germline ends. The CDR3 contains 15 residues. The CDR3 DNA follows: TGCGCCAGCAGCTTGACACCCAGGGAGGACACTGAAGCTTTCTTT. The encoded protein is CASSLTPREDTEAFF.

This clone was observed a handful of times. V is TRBV6-8 and J is TRBJ2-7; TRBD1 matches 8 bases. From germline, CDR1 is MNHGY and CDR2 SAAAGT. The CDR3 extends over 14 amino acids. Trimming cost V 5 bases and J 3 bases; bases outside gene matches: 6. CDR3 region: CASSPDRGGYEQYF. CDR3 nucleotide sequence: TGTGCCAGCAGTCCCGACAGGGGTGGCTACGAGCAGTACTTC.

This clone was seen a few times. The J gene is TRBJ2-5, the V gene TRBV5-1; 14 nucleotides line up with TRBD2. Germline-derived CDR1 and CDR2 are SGHRS and YFSETQ. J lost 11 bases, V lost 6 bases, and 12 bases had no gene match. The CDR3 sequence is 15 residues long. This chain's CDR3 is CASNSDPGLAGAQYF. The CDR3 DNA reads as TGCGCCAGCAACTCCGATCCGGGACTAGCGGGGGCTCAGTACTTC. Supplemented by reference TRBV5-1 and TRBJ2-5, the full variable domain reads KAGVTQTPRYLIKTRGQQVTLSCSPISGHRSVSWYQQTPGQGLQFLFEYFSETQRNKGNFPGRFSGRQFSNSRSEMNVSTLELGDSALYLCASNSDPGLAGAQYFGPGTRLLVL.

In its sample, this clone is medium-sized. The chain combines TRBV9 with TRBJ2-1; TRBD2 matches at 7 bases. This CDR3 contains 15 residues. J was trimmed by 5 bases and V by 7 bases; bases with no gene match: 12. From germline, CDR1 is SGDLS and CDR2 YYNGEE. CDR3 in amino acids: CASSTPGLTNNEQFF. The DNA for the CDR3 is TGTGCCAGCTCAACGCCGGGACTAACAAACAATGAGCAGTTCTTC.

This clone is labeled as medium-sized. The J gene is TRBJ2-3, the V gene TRBV9; TRBD2 is a possible D gene (5 bases). Trimming stripped 3 bases from V and 0 bases from J, with 14 bases between. CDR3 size: 16 residues. CDR1 and CDR2 (germline): SGDLS, YYNGEE. The CDR3 DNA reads as TGTGCCAGCAGCGAACTAGAAGATCATAGCACAGATACGCAGTATTTT. Protein: CASSELEDHSTDTQYF.

This clone has only a few counts. This rearrangement joins TRBV6-8 to TRBJ2-5; TRBD1 is a possible D gene (5 bases). Germline lookup yields CDR1 MNHGY and CDR2 SAAAGT. There are 14 residues in the CDR3. Trimming shortened V by 4 bases and J by 5 bases, and 14 bases separated the two germline ends. The CDR3 loop reads CASSFSPGKETQYF. The CDR3 bases are TGTGCCAGCAGTTTCTCACCAGGGAAGGAGACCCAGTACTTC.

This clone is labeled medium-sized. This chain links TRBV15 with TRBJ2-1; 9 bases match TRBD2. The CDR3 is 15 residues long. Germline assignment: CDR1 LNHNV and CDR2 YYDKDF (reference sequence). The J segment lost 7 bases and the V segment lost 1 base, leaving 5 bases of the junction unmatched. Here the CDR3 reads CATSRAAGGRNEQFF. Written as DNA, the CDR3 is TGTGCCACCAGCAGAGCAGCGGGAGGAAGGAATGAGCAGTTCTTC. Complete variable domain (other parts from reference TRBV15 and TRBJ2-1): DAMVIQNPRYQVTQFGKPVTLSCSQTLNHNVMYWYQQKSSQAPKLLFHYYDKDFNNEADTPDNFQSRRPNTSFCFLDIRSPGLGDTAMYLCATSRAAGGRNEQFFGPGTRLTVL.

This clone has just a few counts. The genes are TRBV11-3 and TRBJ2-6; D call uncertain. Trimming pared 3 bases from V and 1 base from J, leaving 4 bases between. This CDR3 is built from 14 residues. CDR1 and CDR2 from the germline V gene are SGHNT and YENEEA. CDR3 loop: CASSFTSGANVLTF. Here the CDR3 DNA reads TGTGCCAGCAGCTTTACTTCTGGGGCCAACGTCCTGACTTTC.

Within the sample, this clone is large. CDR3 sequence: CASSLVPRQDYGYTF. The CDR3 DNA reads TGTGCCAGCAGCTTAGTTCCACGGCAGGACTATGGCTACACCTTC. The J gene is TRBJ1-2, the V gene TRBV11-3; D remains ambiguous. The V end was cut by 1 base, the J end by 3 bases, with 12 bases between. The germline gives CDR1 SGHNT, CDR2 YENEEA. The CDR3 spans 15 residues. The whole variable domain, filled in from reference TRBV11-3 and TRBJ1-2, reads EAGVVQSPRYKIIEKKQPVAFWCNPISGHNTLYWYLQNLGQGPELLIRYENEEAVDDSQLPKDRFSAERLKGVDSTLKIQPAELGDSAVYLCASSLVPRQDYGYTFGSGTRLTVV.

A few counts support this clone. The CDR3 DNA reads TGTGCCAGCACACAGGGGGCGTTTGGAAACACCATATATTTT. Its translation: CASTQGAFGNTIYF. The V gene is TRBV6-8, the J gene TRBJ1-3; 9 nucleotides line up with TRBD1. Germline CDR1 is MNHGY and CDR2 is SAAAGT. This CDR3 spans 14 amino acids. J was trimmed by 3 bases and V by 7 bases; bases with no gene match: 4.

The chain joins TRBV6-8 to TRBJ2-1; TRBD1 aligns across 7 bases. V dropped 10 bases and J dropped 6; count of bases not matched to a gene: 15. CDR1 and CDR2 (germline): MNHGY, SAAAGT. The CDR3 covers 15 residues. CDR3 sequence (DNA): TGTGCCATCCTTCTTCACAGGGGACCCTCCAATGAGCAGTTCTTC. Protein product: CAILLHRGPSNEQFF.

CDR3 nucleotide sequence: TGTGCCATCAGTGAGCTAGCGGGAGGCACAGATACGCAGTATTTT. Translating gives CAISELAGGTDTQYF. The gene calls are TRBV10-3 and TRBJ2-3, with 10 bases aligning to TRBD2. With V trimmed by 2 bases and J by 1 base, 0 bases remained unmatched. The CDR3 extends over 15 amino acids. Germline V gives CDR1 ENHRY, CDR2 SYGVKD.

The gene calls are TRBV19 and TRBJ1-1; a weak D match, TRBD1 (5 bases). The CDR3 loop spans 15 amino acids. Germline V gene sequence: CDR1 LNHDA, CDR2 SQIVND (reference sequence). V lost 4 bases to trimming and J lost 0 bases, with 12 bases between them. The CDR3 sequence is CASSKLTEMNTEAFF. The CDR3 DNA reads TGTGCCAGTAGTAAGTTGACAGAGATGAACACTGAAGCTTTCTTT. The entire variable domain, with the rest obtained from reference TRBV19 and TRBJ1-1, is as follows: DGGITQSPKYLFRKEGQNVTLSCEQNLNHDAMYWYRQDPGQGLRLIYYSQIVNDFQKGDIAEGYSVSREKKESFPLTVTSAQKNPTAFYLCASSKLTEMNTEAFFGQGTRLTVV.